A single sample gave rise to the 19 T cell receptor beta chains below, sequenced in a study of a mutant IDH1 vaccine in newly diagnosed glioma. Some clones are missing from TCRdb's copy, which holds only in-frame ones; the method was immunoSEQ multiplex PCR. Altogether some 60,000 clones are present, approximately 84% being singletons, with the ten largest covering 3.6%. Documented time point: week 11, during vaccination. In the vaccine, a single dose held 300 ug of the mutant IDH1 20-mer peptide, along with topical imiquimod. Their specific antigens are unknown. The sample here was PBMCs, taken from a glioma patient whose treatment included an IDH1 peptide vaccine. These receptors were taken from a young man with glioma.

The chain couples TRBV2 to TRBJ2-6; perhaps TRBD1 as D (5 bases). Germline loops: CDR1 SNHLY, CDR2 FYNNEI. The V end was cut by 8 bases, the J end by 0 bases, with 14 bases between. The CDR3 has 16 amino acids. DNA for the CDR3: TGTGCCAGCCCAGACAGTCCACGCTCTGGGGCCAACGTCCTGACTTTC. It specifies CASPDSPRSGANVLTF.

The V and J genes are TRBV13 and TRBJ2-3, with TRBD2 identical over 10 bases. This CDR3 spans 18 amino acids. Germline V gives CDR1 PRHDT, CDR2 FYEKMQ (reference sequence). The junction had 13 bases not matched to a gene; V was cut back by 5 bases and J by 2 bases. For the CDR3, the DNA is TGTGCCAGCAGCCTACGACCCCAGCTAGCGGGGGTCACAGATACGCAGTATTTT. It translates to CASSLRPQLAGVTDTQYF.

This rearrangement joins TRBV7-2 to TRBJ1-3; D not resolved. Trimming cost V 5 bases and J 1 base, with 15 bases left between them. The CDR3 loop spans 16 amino acids. Germline CDR1 and CDR2: SGHTA and FQGNSA. CDR3 sequence (DNA): TGTGCCAGCAGCCCCGGATTGCCAGGTTCTGGAAACACCATATATTTT. Its translation: CASSPGLPGSGNTIYF.

The V call is TRBV4-3, the J call TRBJ1-2; 7 bases match TRBD1. In germline, CDR1 is LGHNA, CDR2 YSLEER. The CDR3 loop spans 15 amino acids. The V gene end was trimmed by 4 bases and the J gene end by 0 bases; junction bases not matched to a gene: 5. For the CDR3, the DNA is TGCGCCAGCAGCCGAGGGGACAGCTCTAACTATGGCTACACCTTC. It specifies CASSRGDSSNYGYTF.

This clone showed up just a few times. The chain carries TRBV7-8 and TRBJ1-5, with a possible D match to TRBD1 (6 bases). CDR1 and CDR2 (germline): SGHVS, FQNEAQ. The V end was cut by 5 bases, the J end by 9 bases, with 14 bases between. The CDR3 consists of 13 residues. The CDR3 loop is CASSENRVWPQHF. The CDR3 region has the DNA TGTGCCAGCAGCGAAAACAGGGTCTGGCCCCAGCATTTT.

This chain joins TRBV15 and TRBJ1-1, with D unclear. Germline-derived CDR1 and CDR2 are LNHNV and YYDKDF (reference sequence). CDR3 size: 16 residues. V dropped 1 base and J dropped 5 bases, with 17 bases sitting between them. CDR3 DNA: TGTGCCACCAGCAGAGGTTCAACGGGGAGGCGGACTGAAGCTTTCTTT. This sequence encodes CATSRGSTGRRTEAFF.

This clone has just one count. The chain employs TRBV5-1 and TRBJ1-2, with a possible D match to TRBD1 (5 bases). Per the germline V gene, CDR1 is SGHRS and CDR2 is YFSETQ. The CDR3 covers 16 residues. Trimming cost V 5 bases and J 5 bases, with 22 bases left between them. CDR3 nucleotide sequence: TGCGCCAGCAGTAAGGGAGGAGGCGGAGAGGGGTATGGCTACACCTTC. Residues: CASSKGGGGEGYGYTF.

J is TRBJ1-6 and V is TRBV30; 7 nucleotides match TRBD1. In germline, CDR1 is GTSNPN, CDR2 SVGIG (reference sequence). Trimming took 7 bases from V and 7 from J; bases not matched to a gene: 7. This CDR3 is 13 amino acids long. The CDR3 spells CASRDSYNSPLHF. CDR3 sequence (DNA): TGTGCCTCCCGGGACAGCTACAATTCACCCCTCCACTTT.

The chain uses TRBV7-5 and TRBJ2-7; TRBD2, the table's D call, lacks a check against the DNA. TRBV7-5 is annotated as a pseudogene. This CDR3 comprises 17 residues. As DNA, the CDR3 is TGTGTCAGAAGCTTAATTGTTGCGGGAGGGCGAGTAGACGAGCAGTACTTC. Residues: CVRSLIVAGGRVDEQYF.

The chain couples TRBV4-2 to TRBJ2-3, with 11 positions matching TRBD1. This CDR3 comprises 15 residues. CDR1 and CDR2 from the germline V gene are LGHNA and YNFKEQ. J lost 7 bases, V lost 6 bases, and 9 bases had no gene match. The CDR3 DNA follows: TGTGCCAGCAGTCAGGGAGGACAGGGGGCAAATACGCAGTATTTT. This gives the protein CASSQGGQGANTQYF.

The chain carries TRBV28 and TRBJ1-5, with D possibly matching TRBD1 (5 bases). CDR1 and CDR2 (germline): MDHEN, SYDVKM. Trimming took off 7 bases at V and 3 bases at J, with 13 bases between the two ends. The CDR3 totals 14 residues. The CDR3 sequence is CASIPGWSNQPQHF. Here the CDR3 DNA reads TGTGCCAGCATTCCAGGGTGGTCCAATCAGCCCCAGCATTTT.

The CDR3 loop reads CASSFLGPYEQYF. The CDR3 DNA is TGTGCCAGCAGTTTTTTGGGCCCATACGAGCAGTACTTC. The genes are TRBV27 and TRBJ2-7, with D unresolved. CDR3 length equals 13 residues. The V gene's germline CDR1 is MNHEY and CDR2 SMNVEV (reference sequence). V was trimmed by 3 bases and J by 4 bases, leaving 10 bases between them.

V gene TRBV27 combines with J gene TRBJ1-5; 9 nucleotides align to TRBD1. Germline assignment: CDR1 MNHEY and CDR2 SMNVEV (reference sequence). The ends lost 5 bases at V and 7 bases at J; junction bases unmatched: 6. The CDR3 runs 14 residues. The CDR3 sequence: CASSPRDRDQPQHF. The DNA of the CDR3 is TGTGCCAGCAGTCCCCGGGACAGGGACCAGCCCCAGCATTTT.

J is TRBJ1-3 and V is TRBV4-3; D gene unclear. V was clipped by 0 bases and J by 0 bases, with 6 bases between them. The CDR3 length is 15 residues. Germline values: CDR1 LGHNA, CDR2 YSLEER. In DNA, the CDR3 is TGCGCCAGCAGCCAAGATTCTCGCTCTGGAAACACCATATATTTT. This sequence encodes CASSQDSRSGNTIYF.

The chain combines TRBV19 with TRBJ1-3, with no clear D. The CDR3 has 12 residues. CDR1 is LNHDA, CDR2 SQIVND, per germline (reference sequence). Trimming shortened V by 6 bases and J by 2 bases, and 5 bases separated the two germline ends. CDR3 in DNA: TGTGCCAGTAGACAGACTGGAAACACCATATATTTT. It is translated as CASRQTGNTIYF.

This clone was seen a few times. CDR3 bases: TGTGCCAGCAGCCCCCCTTTCGGACAGGGGACCTACAATGAGCAGTTCTTC. Protein: CASSPPFGQGTYNEQFF. J is TRBJ2-1 and V is TRBV5-6; 9 nucleotides align to TRBD1. The junction had 10 bases not matched to a gene; V was cut back by 4 bases and J by 2 bases. CDR1 is SGHDT, CDR2 YYEEEE, per germline. There are 17 residues in the CDR3.

The CDR3 loop reads CASSPFGGYQETQYF. CDR3 bases: TGTGCCAGCAGCCCCTTTGGGGGGTACCAAGAGACCCAGTACTTC. The chain recombines TRBV5-4 with TRBJ2-5, with D perhaps TRBD2 (6 bases). Germline V gene sequence: CDR1 SGHNT, CDR2 YYREEE (reference sequence). With 4 bases removed from V and 0 bases from J, the gap between germline ends came to 13 bases. The CDR3 has 15 amino acids.

CDR3: CASSRNTDTQYF. The CDR3 bases are TGTGCCAGCAGCCGAAACACAGATACGCAGTATTTT. This chain uses TRBV11-3 with TRBJ2-3; no clear D gene. Germline CDR1 reads SGHNT; CDR2 reads YENEEA. The CDR3 sequence is 12 residues long. The V gene lost 5 bases and the J gene lost 2 bases, with 5 bases spanning the gap.

V is TRBV4-2 and J is TRBJ1-6; D possibly corresponds to TRBD1 (6 bases). In germline, CDR1 is LGHNA, CDR2 YNFKEQ. Trimming took 1 base from V and 8 from J, leaving 21 bases between them. The CDR3 extends over 18 amino acids. CDR3 loop: CASSQVGQGSVYDSPLHF. The CDR3 nucleotides read TGTGCCAGCAGCCAAGTCGGGCAGGGGAGCGTTTATGATTCACCCCTCCACTTT.